Listed below are T cell receptor beta chains from one sample, sequenced in a study of early T cells in non-severe SARS-CoV-2 infection. A single record per CDR3 protein comes from TCRdb applying MiXCR to the 5' RACE reads. The sample shows about 23,000 distinct CDR3 sequences, less than 6.5% of them seen only once. The sample was whole blood. Source of these receptors: an adult who was a healthcare worker with PCR-confirmed SARS-CoV-2 infection or an uninfected control (not recorded which). Both conserved end residues are trimmed from each CDR3. The order of the fields is clone size, V gene, D gene, J gene, CDR3 length, CDR3 protein. A D gene is named only where the DNA matches it firmly. Clone size is stated in some rows and not others, as once, few, many or a class when expanded.

abundance: many
v_gene: TRBV14
d_gene: -
j_gene: TRBJ2-5
len: 13
CDR3aa: ASSQEGRHGETQY

abundance: many
v_gene: TRBV6-6
d_gene: -
j_gene: TRBJ1-5
len: 12
CDR3aa: ASRTGTSNQPQH

abundance: many
v_gene: TRBV6-5
d_gene: -
j_gene: TRBJ1-3
len: 13
CDR3aa: ASSRSNPNGNTIY

abundance: -
v_gene: TRBV6-4
d_gene: TRBD2
j_gene: TRBJ2-1
len: 13
CDR3aa: VSSEVRGGYNEQF

abundance: few
v_gene: TRBV7-9
d_gene: -
j_gene: TRBJ1-1
len: 11
CDR3aa: ASSRGENTEAF

abundance: few
v_gene: TRBV7-2
d_gene: TRBD1
j_gene: TRBJ1-2
len: 14
CDR3aa: ASSQDRTGSLSGYT

abundance: many
v_gene: TRBV29-1
d_gene: -
j_gene: TRBJ1-2
len: 11
CDR3aa: SVEDPGNNGYT

abundance: many
v_gene: TRBV10-3
d_gene: TRBD2
j_gene: TRBJ2-5
len: 14
CDR3aa: AISEWREGRQETQY

abundance: many
v_gene: TRBV6-6
d_gene: -
j_gene: TRBJ2-3
len: 10
CDR3aa: ASSRLKDTQY

abundance: -
v_gene: TRBV6-2/TRBV6-3
d_gene: -
j_gene: TRBJ1-1
len: 11
CDR3aa: ASRGPLGTEAF

abundance: -
v_gene: TRBV28
d_gene: TRBD2
j_gene: TRBJ2-7
len: 11
CDR3aa: ASRLAGRYEQY

abundance: -
v_gene: TRBV7-9
d_gene: -
j_gene: TRBJ2-3
len: 10
CDR3aa: ASSPFTDTQY

abundance: few
v_gene: TRBV20-1
d_gene: TRBD2
j_gene: TRBJ2-3
len: 14
CDR3aa: SATGTSDTSTDTQY

abundance: many
v_gene: TRBV9
d_gene: -
j_gene: TRBJ1-3
len: 14
CDR3aa: ASSEGIGGSGNTIY

abundance: -
v_gene: TRBV12-3/TRBV12-4
d_gene: -
j_gene: TRBJ2-2
len: 11
CDR3aa: ASMIQESGELF

abundance: few
v_gene: TRBV10-2
d_gene: -
j_gene: TRBJ2-7
len: 11
CDR3aa: ASTVMRFFEQY

abundance: many
v_gene: TRBV3-1
d_gene: -
j_gene: TRBJ1-2
len: 14
CDR3aa: ASSQFDGTVDYGYT

abundance: many
v_gene: TRBV12-3/TRBV12-4
d_gene: TRBD1
j_gene: TRBJ2-1
len: 13
CDR3aa: ASSLWTGIYNEQF

abundance: many
v_gene: TRBV6-1
d_gene: -
j_gene: TRBJ1-6
len: 12
CDR3aa: ASNMAGDNSPLH

abundance: medium-sized
v_gene: TRBV5-6
d_gene: TRBD2
j_gene: TRBJ2-1
len: 12
CDR3aa: ASSPAGGANEQF

abundance: medium-sized
v_gene: TRBV29-1
d_gene: TRBD1
j_gene: TRBJ1-2
len: 12
CDR3aa: SDLTGEIRDGYT

abundance: many
v_gene: TRBV4-1
d_gene: TRBD1
j_gene: TRBJ2-2
len: 14
CDR3aa: ASSPLGQGRTGELF

abundance: -
v_gene: TRBV7-9
d_gene: TRBD2
j_gene: TRBJ2-1
len: 18
CDR3aa: ASSFLPGLAGSGLIDEQF

abundance: many
v_gene: TRBV6-2/TRBV6-3
d_gene: TRBD1
j_gene: TRBJ1-5
len: 13
CDR3aa: ASLGQGMSNQPQH

abundance: few
v_gene: TRBV5-4
d_gene: -
j_gene: TRBJ1-1
len: 11
CDR3aa: ASSLGKNTEAF

abundance: -
v_gene: TRBV6-2/TRBV6-3
d_gene: TRBD1
j_gene: TRBJ2-2
len: 13
CDR3aa: ASSIPGGYTGELF

abundance: medium-sized
v_gene: TRBV7-8
d_gene: -
j_gene: TRBJ2-1
len: 14
CDR3aa: ASSPRPGPTVHEQF

abundance: many
v_gene: TRBV20-1
d_gene: TRBD2
j_gene: TRBJ2-5
len: 14
CDR3aa: SARDLSGGSGETQY

abundance: many
v_gene: TRBV20-1
d_gene: TRBD2
j_gene: TRBJ2-3
len: 14
CDR3aa: SAIGLAGGTPDTQY

abundance: many
v_gene: TRBV20-1
d_gene: TRBD2
j_gene: TRBJ2-3
len: 12
CDR3aa: SAESGSPTDTQY

abundance: few
v_gene: TRBV19
d_gene: -
j_gene: TRBJ1-2
len: 13
CDR3aa: ASTAPSGTNYGYT

abundance: few
v_gene: TRBV29-1
d_gene: -
j_gene: TRBJ2-7
len: 10
CDR3aa: SVRLESYEQY

abundance: many
v_gene: TRBV7-9
d_gene: -
j_gene: TRBJ1-1
len: 10
CDR3aa: ASSLDGREAF

abundance: few
v_gene: TRBV12-3/TRBV12-4
d_gene: -
j_gene: TRBJ2-6
len: 12
CDR3aa: ASNRDSGANVLT

abundance: many
v_gene: TRBV5-5
d_gene: -
j_gene: TRBJ1-5
len: 15
CDR3aa: ASSQGAPAGSNQPQH

abundance: many
v_gene: TRBV4-2
d_gene: -
j_gene: TRBJ2-1
len: 13
CDR3aa: ASSQVVLAGDEQF

abundance: -
v_gene: TRBV4-3
d_gene: -
j_gene: TRBJ2-2
len: 14
CDR3aa: ASSQVSYRDTGELF

abundance: medium-sized
v_gene: TRBV7-2
d_gene: -
j_gene: TRBJ2-3
len: 10
CDR3aa: ASSLVGDTQY

abundance: many
v_gene: TRBV12-3/TRBV12-4
d_gene: -
j_gene: TRBJ1-2
len: 10
CDR3aa: ASSFALVGYT

abundance: many
v_gene: TRBV4-2
d_gene: -
j_gene: TRBJ1-1
len: 12
CDR3aa: ASSQDSKDTEAF

abundance: many
v_gene: TRBV20-1
d_gene: -
j_gene: TRBJ2-3
len: 13
CDR3aa: SARDFGVEIDTQY

abundance: many
v_gene: TRBV18
d_gene: TRBD2
j_gene: TRBJ2-1
len: 14
CDR3aa: ASSPRLAIRYNEQF

abundance: many
v_gene: TRBV11-3
d_gene: -
j_gene: TRBJ2-2
len: 12
CDR3aa: ASSSGRNTGELF

abundance: many
v_gene: TRBV20-1
d_gene: -
j_gene: TRBJ1-6
len: 12
CDR3aa: SARDNYDNSPLH

abundance: many
v_gene: TRBV3-1
d_gene: -
j_gene: TRBJ1-2
len: 12
CDR3aa: ASSQDQFNYGYT